The 29 T cell receptor beta chains listed next were all sequenced from one sample in a study of T cell repertoires in cytomegalovirus infection. Antigen specificity for these receptors is unknown. TCRdb re-analysed the reads in MiXCR, keeping a single row per CDR3 protein. The sample has roughly 990,000 distinct CDR3 sequences, roughly 30% seen once. The sequencing used cultured CD8+ T cells from PBMCs, collected from culture after CMV antigen stimulation. Every receptor here comes from a human donor in good health (CMV status not recorded). Some clones in this sample may be carry-over from other donors' samples.

Here the CDR3 reads CASSYPTSGTYEQYV. CDR3 sequence (DNA): TGTGCCAGCAGCTACCCGACTAGCGGTACCTACGAGCAGTACGTC. The rearrangement links TRBV7-3 to TRBJ2-7; TRBD2 matches 9 bases. J was trimmed by 2 bases and V by 4 bases; bases with no gene match: 6. Germline values: CDR1 SGHTA, CDR2 FQGTGA. There are 15 residues in the CDR3.

In this sample, this clonotype turned up a few times. The chain has TRBV6-1 and TRBJ1-5; 7 bases match TRBD1. This CDR3 contains 12 residues. The junction had 4 bases not matched to a gene; V was cut back by 6 bases and J by 8 bases. Germline V gives CDR1 MNHNS, CDR2 SASEGT. This CDR3 reads CASRWTGEPQHF. CDR3 nucleotide sequence: TGTGCCAGCAGATGGACAGGAGAGCCCCAGCATTTT.

This clonotype was counted a few times. The rearrangement joins TRBV19 to TRBJ1-2; no clear D. Per germline, CDR1 LNHDA and CDR2 SQIVND (reference sequence). This CDR3 has 16 amino acids. The V and J ends lost 6 bases and 4 bases respectively, with 21 bases between them. CDR3: CASSPRAPRPPYGYTF. The CDR3 nucleotides read TGTGCCAGTAGCCCGAGGGCACCTAGGCCTCCCTATGGCTACACCTTC.

The rearrangement joins TRBV5-4 to TRBJ2-3, with a possible D match to TRBD2 (6 bases). Trimming took off 9 bases at V and 0 bases at J, with 11 bases between the two ends. The CDR3 has 13 residues. Germline assignment: CDR1 SGHNT and CDR2 YYREEE (reference sequence). CDR3 residues: CATIGTSTDTQYF. The CDR3 DNA sequence: TGTGCCACCATCGGGACTAGCACAGATACGCAGTATTTT.

This clonotype has a handful of counts. This chain joins TRBV27 and TRBJ2-5, with 7 bases fitting TRBD1. CDR1 and CDR2 (germline): MNHEY, SMNVEV (reference sequence). This CDR3 region has 14 residues. The J segment lost 5 bases and the V segment lost 6 bases, leaving 9 bases of the junction unmatched. The CDR3 DNA reads as TGTGCCAGCAGGGCGACAGGGAAAAGGGAGACCCAGTACTTC. Its translation is CASRATGKRETQYF.

Concerning this clonotype: It may be a read error: a sequence one base away is much more abundant. V usage is TRBV27 and J usage is TRBJ1-5; 8 bases are a match to TRBD1. The length of the CDR3 is 14 residues. Germline-derived CDR1 and CDR2 are MNHEY and SMNVEV (reference sequence). CDR3 loop: CTSSIQGDNQPQHF. The CDR3 nucleotides read TGTACCAGCAGTATACAGGGGGACAATCAGCCCCAGCATTTT.

J is TRBJ1-6 and V is TRBV7-9, with D hard to call. The CDR3 has 14 amino acids. Germline CDR1 and CDR2: SEHNR and FQNEAQ (reference sequence). V was shortened by 1 base and J by 6 bases, with 7 bases between the two germline ends. The CDR3 spells CASSLDQSNSPLHF. The DNA for the CDR3 is TGTGCCAGCAGCTTAGACCAGTCTAATTCACCCCTCCACTTT.

This clonotype was seen only a few times. The genes are TRBV27 and TRBJ1-5, with TRBD1 as a possible D gene (6 bases). The germline gives CDR1 MNHEY, CDR2 SMNVEV (reference sequence). This CDR3 is 15 amino acids long. Trimming removed 5 bases at V and 4 bases at J, with 15 bases between. This chain's CDR3 is CASSLTGSRNQPQHF. The CDR3 DNA reads as TGTGCCAGCAGTCTTACAGGGAGTAGAAATCAGCCCCAGCATTTT.

The chain carries TRBV29-1 and TRBJ1-2, with 10 bases matching TRBD1. V was pared by 5 bases and J by 0 bases, with 3 bases of the junction left unmatched. CDR3 length: 14 amino acids. Germline CDR1 and CDR2: SQVTM and ANQGSEA. The chain's CDR3 is CSVRDRGANYGYTF. CDR3 in DNA: TGCAGCGTTAGGGACAGGGGAGCTAACTATGGCTACACCTTC.

A note on this clonotype: A much larger clone differs by one base, so this may be a read error. The V gene is TRBV6-5, the J gene TRBJ2-3, with 8 bases fitting TRBD1. This CDR3 has 17 amino acids. The ends lost 4 bases at V and 2 bases at J; junction bases unmatched: 11. Germline assignment: CDR1 MNHEY and CDR2 SVGAGI. The CDR3 sequence: CASSFSLDRADTDTQYF. In DNA form, the CDR3 reads TGTGCCAGCAGTTTCTCCCTGGACAGGGCTGACACAGATACGCAGTATTTT.

Here the CDR3 DNA reads TGTGCCAGCAGTGAAGCGGCTAGGGCGTACCAAGAGACCCAGTACTTC. Translating gives CASSEAARAYQETQYF. The chain has TRBV6-1 and TRBJ2-5; no clear D. Germline CDR1 and CDR2: MNHNS and SASEGT. The CDR3 extends over 16 amino acids. V was pared by 0 bases and J by 0 bases, with 11 bases between.

The genes are TRBV2 and TRBJ2-7, with a tentative D call TRBD1 (5 bases). V gave up 10 bases and J gave up 5 bases, with 18 bases separating them. In germline, CDR1 is SNHLY, CDR2 FYNNEI. CDR3 length: 13 amino acids. The CDR3 sequence is CATRGQGWHEQYF. DNA of the CDR3: TGTGCCACTAGAGGACAAGGGTGGCACGAGCAGTACTTC.

This clonotype was counted between two and nine times. The V call is TRBV6-2 or TRBV6-3, the J call TRBJ2-7; D might be TRBD1 (6 bases). V gave up 5 bases and J gave up 3 bases, with 14 bases separating them. The germline gives CDR1 MNHEY, CDR2 SVGEGT. This CDR3 has 14 residues. This chain's CDR3 is CASSPSGHLYEQYF. In nucleotides, the CDR3 is TGTGCCAGCAGTCCCTCGGGACACCTCTACGAGCAGTACTTC.

The table lists this clonotype with a count of one. This sequence joins TRBV20-1 and TRBJ1-1; D is undetermined. The CDR3 totals 14 residues. V was trimmed by 6 bases and J by 2 bases, leaving 16 bases between them. CDR1 and CDR2 from the germline V gene are DFQATT and SNEGSKA (reference sequence). CDR3 sequence: CSARPPGANTEAFF. CDR3 coding DNA: TGCAGTGCCCGCCCGCCAGGAGCTAACACTGAAGCTTTCTTT.

The chain is built from TRBV20-1 and TRBJ1-1; D is uncertain. The length of the CDR3 is 14 residues. Trimming left V 3 bases short and J 7 bases short, with 18 bases between. Germline CDR1 DFQATT, CDR2 SNEGSKA (reference sequence). The CDR3 nucleotides are TGCAGTGCTAGGATGGACCCCCCTTCCATTGAAGCTTTCTTT. This codes for CSARMDPPSIEAFF.

The V and J genes are TRBV6-1 and TRBJ1-1; D is unclear. V was shortened by 8 bases and J by 6 bases, with 16 bases between the two germline ends. This CDR3 comprises 13 residues. Per germline, CDR1 MNHNS and CDR2 SASEGT. The CDR3 is CASLVIGDSEAFF. The CDR3 nucleotides read TGTGCCAGCTTAGTGATAGGCGATTCTGAAGCTTTCTTT.

The rearrangement links TRBV19 to TRBJ2-1; D is unclear. The CDR3 loop spans 14 amino acids. Germline V gene lookup returns CDR1 LNHDA and CDR2 SQIVND (reference sequence). The V end lost 0 bases, the J end lost 3 bases, and 6 bases lay between the germline ends. CDR3 nucleotide sequence: TGTGCCAGTAGTATAGAGGGGAACTACAATGAGCAGTTCTTC. Encoded protein: CASSIEGNYNEQFF.

This clonotype has more than one count but fewer than ten. The rearrangement uses TRBV25-1 and TRBJ1-2; tentatively, D is TRBD1 (6 bases). The CDR3 loop spans 12 amino acids. Germline values: CDR1 MGHDK, CDR2 SYGVNS. The V end was cut by 2 bases, the J end by 13 bases, with 14 bases between. The CDR3 is CASSEPTGRCTF. The CDR3, as DNA: TGTGCCAGCAGTGAACCTACAGGGCGTTGCACCTTC.

This rearrangement joins TRBV7-2 to TRBJ1-2; tentatively, D is TRBD1 (6 bases). CDR1 and CDR2 (germline): SGHTA, FQGNSA. Trimming shortened V by 1 base and J by 13 bases, and 22 bases separated the two germline ends. The CDR3 runs to 15 residues. The CDR3 is CASSLGFLGQGPATF. CDR3 coding DNA: TGTGCCAGCAGCTTAGGATTTTTGGGTCAGGGGCCAGCCACCTTC.

V is TRBV4-1 and J is TRBJ2-1, with 7 bases aligning to TRBD2. This CDR3 spans 14 amino acids. The trim removed 0 bases at V and 6 bases at J, leaving 2 bases unmatched. Germline V CDR1 and CDR2: MGHRA, YSYEKL. Here the CDR3 DNA reads TGCGCCAGCAGCCAAGATTGGGGGGGCAATGAGCAGTTCTTC. This gives the protein CASSQDWGGNEQFF.

In its sample, this clonotype was seen a few times. V gene TRBV7-9 combines with J gene TRBJ2-5, with a possible D match to TRBD1 (5 bases). The ends were cut back, 5 bases at V and 2 bases at J, with 9 bases in the middle. CDR3 size: 13 residues. Per the germline V gene, CDR1 is SEHNR and CDR2 is FQNEAQ (reference sequence). The CDR3: CASSTDMQETQYF. CDR3 in DNA: TGTGCCAGCAGCACGGACATGCAAGAGACCCAGTACTTC.

About this clonotype: Possible read error: a much larger clone is one base away. The CDR3 region is CASSLRDYSYNEQFF. The CDR3 DNA reads as TGTGCCAGCAGCCTCCGGGACTACTCCTACAATGAGCAGTTCTTC. V and J are TRBV13 and TRBJ2-1; 7 nucleotides match TRBD2. From germline, CDR1 is PRHDT and CDR2 FYEKMQ (reference sequence). The CDR3 length is 15 residues. V lost 5 bases, J lost 0 bases, and 4 bases stayed unmatched.

The chain has TRBV6-6 and TRBJ1-5; 10 bases line up with TRBD1. Looked up from germline, CDR1 is MNHNY and CDR2 is SVGAGI (reference sequence). This CDR3 has 18 amino acids. V gave up 4 bases and J gave up 0 bases; unmatched junction bases: 9. The CDR3 DNA reads TGTGCCAGCAGTTCAACGACAGGGGGCCTTTATAGCAATCAGCCCCAGCATTTT. Protein: CASSSTTGGLYSNQPQHF.

The chain carries TRBV7-6 and TRBJ1-1; D is unclear. Germline V gene data show CDR1 as SGHVS and CDR2 as FNYEAQ. CDR3 length: 13 amino acids. V lost 3 bases and J 4 bases, leaving 9 bases between the germline ends. CDR3 protein: CASSFTDGTEAFF. The CDR3 DNA reads as TGTGCCAGCAGCTTTACGGACGGCACTGAAGCTTTCTTT.

This clonotype has just a few counts. A read error may produce the germline difference seen at one junction end. The chain links TRBV7-7 to TRBJ2-2, with D tentatively TRBD1 (5 bases). Germline CDR1 SSHAT, CDR2 FNYEAQ (reference sequence). The CDR3 contains 15 residues. CDR3 loop: CASSFQGLPGGELFF. CDR3 bases: TGTGCTAGCAGCTTTCAGGGCTTACCCGGAGGGGAGCTGTTTTTT.

The V gene is TRBV6-5, the J gene TRBJ1-2, with D hard to call. CDR1 and CDR2 (germline): MNHEY, SVGAGI. The V gene lost 4 bases and the J gene lost 4 bases, with 16 bases spanning the gap. The CDR3 spans 15 residues. The CDR3 coding sequence is TGTGCCAGCAGTTCCGAAAGTGATTGGAGCTATGGCTACACCTTC. Amino acid sequence: CASSSESDWSYGYTF.

In this sample, this clonotype turned up a few times. The V gene is TRBV27, the J gene TRBJ2-2, with TRBD2 matching 13 bases. J was trimmed by 3 bases and V by 5 bases; bases with no gene match: 9. The germline gives CDR1 MNHEY, CDR2 SMNVEV (reference sequence). This CDR3 contains 18 residues. The CDR3: CASSLTSGGASDTGELFF. The CDR3 coding sequence is TGTGCCAGCAGTCTTACTAGCGGGGGGGCCTCGGACACCGGGGAGCTGTTTTTT.

In regard to this clonotype: A much bigger clone sits one base away, suggesting this may be a read error. The genes are TRBV7-2 and TRBJ2-7, with 7 bases fitting TRBD1. The CDR3 runs 13 residues. The germline CDR1 and CDR2 sequences are SGHTA and FQGNSA. DNA of the CDR3: TGTGCCAGGAGCTTAGAAGGGGGCCGGGAGCAGTACGTC. Its translation is CARSLEGGREQYV.

The genes are TRBV7-8 and TRBJ2-1; D is ambiguous. The CDR3 runs 14 residues. Germline values: CDR1 SGHVS, CDR2 FQNEAQ. V was trimmed by 5 bases and J by 3 bases, leaving 11 bases between them. The CDR3 is CASSPSSFYNEQFF. The DNA for the CDR3 is TGTGCCAGCAGCCCGAGTTCCTTCTACAATGAGCAGTTCTTC.